This TCR beta chain was profiled in a study of Graves' ophthalmopathy and Graves' hyperthyroidism. General study results and limits: Researchers report that a 13-signature model separated ophthalmopathy from stable hyperthyroidism, posting about 88% sensitivity and roughly 81% specificity. Blood contained most expanded thyroid clonotypes exceeding 0.001 frequency.

The TCR beta CDR3 regions underwent amplification from RNA transcripts. First-round RT-PCR employed HTBI primers, with a second-round multiplex PCR after it. TCRdb re-analysed the multiplex PCR reads in MiXCR, keeping a single row per CDR3 protein. This sample has about 160,000 distinct CDR3 sequences, with under 40% found just once. In germline, CDR1 is MNHEY, CDR2 SVGAGI. Trimming shortened V by 2 bases and J by 1 base, and 12 bases separated the two germline ends. This CDR3 comprises 15 residues. This clonotype came up many times. The antigen is undetermined. The sequenced sample was peripheral blood. This sequence was found in a woman in her forties with Graves' ophthalmopathy. The chain uses TRBV6-5 and TRBJ2-7; D perhaps matches TRBD2 (6 bases). The CDR3 DNA is TGTGCCAGCAGTTACGAGGGACTGATATCCTACGAGCAGTACTTC. Amino acids: CASSYEGLISYEQYF.